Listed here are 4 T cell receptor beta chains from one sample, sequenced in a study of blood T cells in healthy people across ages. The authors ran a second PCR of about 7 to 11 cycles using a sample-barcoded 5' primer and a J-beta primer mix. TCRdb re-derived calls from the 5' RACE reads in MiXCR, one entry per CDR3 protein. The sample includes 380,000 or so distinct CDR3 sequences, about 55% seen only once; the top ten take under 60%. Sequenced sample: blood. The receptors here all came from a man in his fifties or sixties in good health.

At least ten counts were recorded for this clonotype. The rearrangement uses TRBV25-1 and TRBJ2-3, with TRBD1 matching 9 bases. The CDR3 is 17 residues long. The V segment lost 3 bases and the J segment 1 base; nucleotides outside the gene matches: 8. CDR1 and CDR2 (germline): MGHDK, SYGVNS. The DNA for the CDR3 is TGTGCCAGCAGTGAGCCAAGAGGGGACAGGGGCACAGATACGCAGTATTTT. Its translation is CASSEPRGDRGTDTQYF.

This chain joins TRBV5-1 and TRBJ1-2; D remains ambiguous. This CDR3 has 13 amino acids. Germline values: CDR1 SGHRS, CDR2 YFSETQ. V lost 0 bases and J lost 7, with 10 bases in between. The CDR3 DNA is TGCGCCAGCAGCTTGGAATTCCGGGGTGGCTACACCTTC. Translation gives CASSLEFRGGYTF. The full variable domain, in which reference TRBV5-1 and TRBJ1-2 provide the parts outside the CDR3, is KAGVTQTPRYLIKTRGQQVTLSCSPISGHRSVSWYQQTPGQGLQFLFEYFSETQRNKGNFPGRFSGRQFSNSRSEMNVSTLELGDSALYLCASSLEFRGGYTFGSGTRLTVV.

CDR3 nucleotide sequence: TGTGCCAGCAGCTTAGAAGCAGGGTCGGGGGAGACCCAGTACTTC. Encoded protein: CASSLEAGSGETQYF. The chain combines TRBV7-6 with TRBJ2-5; D is possibly TRBD1 or TRBD2 (5 bases each). The V gene's germline CDR1 is SGHVS and CDR2 FNYEAQ. Trimming removed 1 base from V and 5 bases from J, with 14 bases in between. This CDR3 contains 15 residues.

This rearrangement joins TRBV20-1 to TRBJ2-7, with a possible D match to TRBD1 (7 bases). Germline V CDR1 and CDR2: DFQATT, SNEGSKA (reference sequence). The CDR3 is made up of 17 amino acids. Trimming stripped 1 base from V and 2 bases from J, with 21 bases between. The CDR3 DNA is TGCAGTGCTAGAGGAAAGGGAGGCAGGGGGATTACCTACGAGCAGTACTTC. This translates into CSARGKGGRGITYEQYF.